One T cell receptor beta chain is described in this entry. Its target is unknown. MiXCR, run by TCRdb on the 5' RACE reads, gives a single entry per CDR3 protein. The table shows approximately 160,000 distinct CDR3 sequences, with approximately 9.7% occurring only once. This sample was taken from a study of T cells after yellow fever vaccination. The study's findings and limits: Post-booster repertoires again held most primary-vaccination clones (just under 97% CD4, about 88% CD8). Though it reached lower strength, the secondary response hit its peak faster, day 5 versus 15.

This clonotype was sampled from a man aged 18 to 30 who received the YFV17D yellow fever vaccine. Sample: CD8+ T cells sorted from PBMCs, taken 45 days after the yellow fever booster vaccination.

CDR3 coding DNA: TGTGCCAGCAGCCTTCGACACGAGCAGTACTTC. Its translation is CASSLRHEQYF. The gene calls are TRBV3-1 and TRBJ2-7; D unclear. Germline V CDR1 and CDR2: LGHDT, YNNKEL (reference sequence). The V and J ends lost 4 bases and 5 bases respectively, with 6 bases between them. The CDR3 spans 11 residues.